This TCR beta chain came from a study of blood T cell repertoires in COVID-19. Only in-frame clones appear in the TCRdb table, and some are missing; sequencing was by immunoSEQ multiplex PCR. Of about 190,000 clones listed, about four fifths are singletons. CDR3 length: 18 residues. V was pared by 2 bases and J by 6 bases, with 13 bases of the junction left unmatched. Germline values: CDR1 MNHNS, CDR2 SASEGT. Material: peripheral blood. The receptor was derived from a man aged 50 to 59 with active or convalescent COVID-19. This rearrangement joins TRBV6-1 to TRBJ1-5; 10 bases are a match to TRBD1. The CDR3 DNA is TGTGCCAGCAGTGAATTAGGTGATGCGGGACAGGGGACTCAGCCCCAGCATTTT. It codes for CASSELGDAGQGTQPQHF.